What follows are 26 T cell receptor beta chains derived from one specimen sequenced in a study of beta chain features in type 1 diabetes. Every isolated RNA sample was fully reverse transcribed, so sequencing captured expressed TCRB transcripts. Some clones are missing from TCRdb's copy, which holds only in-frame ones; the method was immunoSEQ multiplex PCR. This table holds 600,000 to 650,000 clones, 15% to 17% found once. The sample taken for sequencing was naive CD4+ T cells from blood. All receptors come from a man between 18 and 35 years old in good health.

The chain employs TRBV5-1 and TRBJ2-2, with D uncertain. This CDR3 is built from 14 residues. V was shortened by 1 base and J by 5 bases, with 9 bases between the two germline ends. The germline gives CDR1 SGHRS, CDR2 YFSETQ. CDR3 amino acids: CASSLPEKTGELFF. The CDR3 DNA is TGCGCCAGCAGCTTGCCGGAGAAAACCGGGGAGCTGTTTTTT.

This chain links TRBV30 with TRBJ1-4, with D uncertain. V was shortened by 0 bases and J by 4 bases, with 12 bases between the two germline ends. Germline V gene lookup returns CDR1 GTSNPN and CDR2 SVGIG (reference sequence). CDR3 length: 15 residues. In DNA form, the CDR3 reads TGTGCCTGGAGTGTTCCAGGTGGGCTTAATGAAAAACTGTTTTTT. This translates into CAWSVPGGLNEKLFF.

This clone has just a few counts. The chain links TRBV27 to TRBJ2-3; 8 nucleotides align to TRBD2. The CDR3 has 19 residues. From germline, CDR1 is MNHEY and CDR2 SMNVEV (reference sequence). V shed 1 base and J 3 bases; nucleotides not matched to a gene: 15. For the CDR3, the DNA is TGTGCCAGCAGTTTATACCCCGGGCGGGGGGCCGGTCGGACAGATACGCAGTATTTT. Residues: CASSLYPGRGAGRTDTQYF.

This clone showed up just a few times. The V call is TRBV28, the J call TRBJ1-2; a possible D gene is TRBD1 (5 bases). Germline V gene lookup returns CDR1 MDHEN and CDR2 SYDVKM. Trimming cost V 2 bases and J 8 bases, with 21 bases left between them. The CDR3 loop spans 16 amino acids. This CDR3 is CASSLRATGGWKGYTF. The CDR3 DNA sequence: TGTGCCAGCAGTTTAAGGGCTACGGGGGGTTGGAAGGGCTACACCTTC.

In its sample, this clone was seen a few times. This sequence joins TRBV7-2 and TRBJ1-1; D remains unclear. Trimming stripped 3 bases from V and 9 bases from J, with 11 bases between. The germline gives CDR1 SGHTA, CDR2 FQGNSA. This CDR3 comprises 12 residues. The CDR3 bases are TGTGCCAGCAGCTTCAGTGACCGGAAAGCTTTCTTT. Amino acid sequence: CASSFSDRKAFF.

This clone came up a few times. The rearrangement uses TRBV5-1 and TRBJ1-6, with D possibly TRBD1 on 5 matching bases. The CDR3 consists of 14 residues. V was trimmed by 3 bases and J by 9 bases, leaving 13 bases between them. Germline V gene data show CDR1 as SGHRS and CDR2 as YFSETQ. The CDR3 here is CASSSGTVGSPLHF. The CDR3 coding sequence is TGCGCCAGCAGCTCCGGGACGGTGGGTTCACCCCTCCACTTT.

CDR3 bases: TGTGCCAGCAGCGTAAAAATACCTCCAGATACGCAGTATTTT. It specifies CASSVKIPPDTQYF. J is TRBJ2-3 and V is TRBV9; D is unresolved. The V gene lost 1 base and the J gene lost 4 bases, with 10 bases spanning the gap. The CDR3 is 14 amino acids. The germline gives CDR1 SGDLS, CDR2 YYNGEE. Looking up the rest from reference TRBV9 and TRBJ2-3 gives the full variable domain: DSGVTQTPKHLITATGQRVTLRCSPRSGDLSVYWYQQSLDQGLQFLIQYYNGEERAKGNILERFSAQQFPDLHSELNLSSLELGDSALYFCASSVKIPPDTQYFGPGTRLTVL.

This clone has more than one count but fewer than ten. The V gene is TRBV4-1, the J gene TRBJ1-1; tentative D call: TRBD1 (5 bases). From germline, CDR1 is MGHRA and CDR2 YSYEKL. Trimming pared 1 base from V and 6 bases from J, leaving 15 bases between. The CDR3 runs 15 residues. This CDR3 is CASSQGTRGLAEAFF. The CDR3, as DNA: TGCGCCAGCAGCCAAGGCACAAGGGGCCTCGCTGAAGCTTTCTTT.

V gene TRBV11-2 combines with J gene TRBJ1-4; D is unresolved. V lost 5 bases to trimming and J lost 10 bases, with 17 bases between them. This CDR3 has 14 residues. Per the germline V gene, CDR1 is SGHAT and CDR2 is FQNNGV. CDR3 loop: CASSIAMAVPKLFF. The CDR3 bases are TGTGCCAGCAGCATAGCGATGGCGGTTCCAAAACTGTTTTTT.

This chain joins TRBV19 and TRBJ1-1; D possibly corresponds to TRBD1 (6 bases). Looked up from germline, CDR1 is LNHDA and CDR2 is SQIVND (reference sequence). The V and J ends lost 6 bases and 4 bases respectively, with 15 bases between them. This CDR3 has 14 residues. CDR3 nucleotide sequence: TGTGCCAGTAGCCAAACCCACAGGGTCACTGAAGCTTTCTTT. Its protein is CASSQTHRVTEAFF.

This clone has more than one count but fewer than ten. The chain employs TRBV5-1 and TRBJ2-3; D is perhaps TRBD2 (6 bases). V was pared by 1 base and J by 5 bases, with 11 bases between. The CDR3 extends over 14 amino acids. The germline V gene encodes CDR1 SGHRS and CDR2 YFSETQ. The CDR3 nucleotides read TGCGCCAGCAGCTTGTACGGGAGAGAAGATACGCAGTATTTT. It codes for CASSLYGREDTQYF.

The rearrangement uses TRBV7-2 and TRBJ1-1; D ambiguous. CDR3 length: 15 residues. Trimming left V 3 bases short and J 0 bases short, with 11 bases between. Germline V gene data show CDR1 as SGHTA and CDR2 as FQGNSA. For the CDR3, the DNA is TGTGCCAGCAGCTTCACGACGGTTCTGAACACTGAAGCTTTCTTT. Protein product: CASSFTTVLNTEAFF.

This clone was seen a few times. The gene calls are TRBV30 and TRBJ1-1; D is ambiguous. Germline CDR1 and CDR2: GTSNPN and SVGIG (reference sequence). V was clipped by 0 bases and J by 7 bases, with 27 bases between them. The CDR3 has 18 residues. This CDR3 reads CAWSVSSRGSFPRGEAFF. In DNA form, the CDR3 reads TGTGCCTGGAGTGTATCTTCGCGTGGCAGTTTCCCTCGGGGTGAAGCTTTCTTT.

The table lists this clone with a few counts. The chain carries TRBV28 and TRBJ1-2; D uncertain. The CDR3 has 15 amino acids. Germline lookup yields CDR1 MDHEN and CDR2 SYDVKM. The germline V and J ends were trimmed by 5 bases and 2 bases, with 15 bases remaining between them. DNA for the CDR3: TGTGCCAGCAGTCCGAGTCGGACGCCAAACTATGGCTACACCTTC. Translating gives CASSPSRTPNYGYTF.

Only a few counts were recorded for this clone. CDR3 DNA: TGTGCCAGCAGGGTGACAGGGGGGAGGGCTGAAGCTTTCTTT. Its protein product is CASRVTGGRAEAFF. The genes are TRBV28 and TRBJ1-1, with TRBD1 matching over 9 bases. Germline CDR1 reads MDHEN; CDR2 reads SYDVKM. The CDR3 runs to 14 residues. The V segment lost 6 bases and the J segment 6 bases; nucleotides outside the gene matches: 8.

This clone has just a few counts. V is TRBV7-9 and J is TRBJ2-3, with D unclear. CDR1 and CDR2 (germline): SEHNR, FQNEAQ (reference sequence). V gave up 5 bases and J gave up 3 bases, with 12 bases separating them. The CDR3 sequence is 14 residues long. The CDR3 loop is CASSLAGATDTQYF. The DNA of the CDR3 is TGTGCCAGCAGCCTCGCTGGCGCGACAGATACGCAGTATTTT.

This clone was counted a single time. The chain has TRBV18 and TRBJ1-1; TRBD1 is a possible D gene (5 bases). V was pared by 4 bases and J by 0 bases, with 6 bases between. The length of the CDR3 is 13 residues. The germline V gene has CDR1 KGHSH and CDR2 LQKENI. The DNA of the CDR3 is TGTGCCAGCTCACGACAGATGAACACTGAAGCTTTCTTT. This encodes CASSRQMNTEAFF.

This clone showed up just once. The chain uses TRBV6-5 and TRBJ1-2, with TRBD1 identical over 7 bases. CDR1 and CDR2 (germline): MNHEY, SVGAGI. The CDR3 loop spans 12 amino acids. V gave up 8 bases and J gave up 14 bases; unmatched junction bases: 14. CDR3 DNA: TGTGCCAGCGGAGATCCGCCTCAGGGGGAAACCTTC. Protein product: CASGDPPQGETF.

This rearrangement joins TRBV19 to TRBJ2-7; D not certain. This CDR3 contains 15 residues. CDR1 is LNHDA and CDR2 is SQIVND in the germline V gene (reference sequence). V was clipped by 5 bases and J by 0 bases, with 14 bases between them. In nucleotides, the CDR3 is TGTGCCAGTAGTCCGATGGACCTGTCCTCCTACGAGCAGTACTTC. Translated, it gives CASSPMDLSSYEQYF.

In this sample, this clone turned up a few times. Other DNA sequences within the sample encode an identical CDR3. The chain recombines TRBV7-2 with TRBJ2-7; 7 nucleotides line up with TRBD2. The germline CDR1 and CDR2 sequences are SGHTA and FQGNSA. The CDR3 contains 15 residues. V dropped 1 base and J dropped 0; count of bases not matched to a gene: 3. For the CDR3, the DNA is TGTGCCAGCAGCTTAGTGGGAGGGAGCTCCTACGAGCAGTACTTC. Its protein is CASSLVGGSSYEQYF.

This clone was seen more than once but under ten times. The CDR3 region is CASSPPLGNEQFF. The CDR3 DNA reads as TGTGCCAGCTCACCCCCCCTGGGGAATGAGCAGTTCTTC. The rearrangement joins TRBV18 to TRBJ2-1, with D hard to call. The ends were cut back, 3 bases at V and 7 bases at J, with 10 bases in the middle. The V gene's germline CDR1 is KGHSH and CDR2 LQKENI. The CDR3 length is 13 residues.

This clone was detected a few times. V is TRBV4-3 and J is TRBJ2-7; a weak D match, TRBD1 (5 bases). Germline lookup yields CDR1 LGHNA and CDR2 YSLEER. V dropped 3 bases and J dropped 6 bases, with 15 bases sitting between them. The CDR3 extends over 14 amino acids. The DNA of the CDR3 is TGCGCCAGCAGCCATGCTGACAGCCTTGGCGAGCAGTACTTC. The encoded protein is CASSHADSLGEQYF.

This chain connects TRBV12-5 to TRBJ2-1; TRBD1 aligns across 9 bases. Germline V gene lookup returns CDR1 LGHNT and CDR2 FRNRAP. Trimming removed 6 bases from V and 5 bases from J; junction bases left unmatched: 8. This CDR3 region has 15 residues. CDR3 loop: CASGLGGQGNNEQFF. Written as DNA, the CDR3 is TGTGCTAGTGGCCTGGGGGGACAGGGAAACAATGAGCAGTTCTTC.

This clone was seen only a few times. CDR3 bases: TGTGCCAGCTCACCAAAGATTCTAGCGGGAAACACAGATACGCAGTATTTT. Encoded protein: CASSPKILAGNTDTQYF. The rearrangement uses TRBV18 and TRBJ2-3; TRBD2 matches at 9 bases. Losses at the gene ends were 2 bases for V and 2 bases for J; bases not matched to a gene: 8. Germline CDR1 KGHSH, CDR2 LQKENI. CDR3 size: 17 residues.

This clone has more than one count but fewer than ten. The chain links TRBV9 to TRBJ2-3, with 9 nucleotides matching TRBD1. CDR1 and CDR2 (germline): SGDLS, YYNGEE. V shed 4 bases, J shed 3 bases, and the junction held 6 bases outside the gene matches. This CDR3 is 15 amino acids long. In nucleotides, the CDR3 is TGTGCCAGCAGCTACGGGACAGGGCGTACAGATACGCAGTATTTT. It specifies CASSYGTGRTDTQYF.

The CDR3 sequence: CASSPTRNYGYTF. The CDR3 DNA sequence: TGTGCCAGCTCACCAACCAGAAACTATGGCTACACCTTC. V is TRBV18 and J is TRBJ1-2; no definite D call. This CDR3 contains 13 residues. V lost 2 bases and J lost 2, with 6 bases in between. In germline, CDR1 is KGHSH, CDR2 LQKENI.